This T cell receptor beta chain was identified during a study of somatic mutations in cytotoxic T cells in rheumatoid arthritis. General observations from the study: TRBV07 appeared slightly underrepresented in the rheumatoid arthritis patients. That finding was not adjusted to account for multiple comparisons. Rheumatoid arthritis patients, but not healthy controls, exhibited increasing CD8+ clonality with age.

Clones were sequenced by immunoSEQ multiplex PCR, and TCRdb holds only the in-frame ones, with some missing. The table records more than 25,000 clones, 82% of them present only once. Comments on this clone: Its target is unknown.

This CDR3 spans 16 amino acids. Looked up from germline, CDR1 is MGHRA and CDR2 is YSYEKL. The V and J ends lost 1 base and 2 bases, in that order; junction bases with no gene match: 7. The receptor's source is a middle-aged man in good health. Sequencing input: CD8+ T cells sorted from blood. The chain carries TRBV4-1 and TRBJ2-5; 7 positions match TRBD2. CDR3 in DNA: TGCGCCAGCAGCCAAGTGGAGGGAGGGCCGCAAGAGACCCAGTACTTC. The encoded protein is CASSQVEGGPQETQYF.